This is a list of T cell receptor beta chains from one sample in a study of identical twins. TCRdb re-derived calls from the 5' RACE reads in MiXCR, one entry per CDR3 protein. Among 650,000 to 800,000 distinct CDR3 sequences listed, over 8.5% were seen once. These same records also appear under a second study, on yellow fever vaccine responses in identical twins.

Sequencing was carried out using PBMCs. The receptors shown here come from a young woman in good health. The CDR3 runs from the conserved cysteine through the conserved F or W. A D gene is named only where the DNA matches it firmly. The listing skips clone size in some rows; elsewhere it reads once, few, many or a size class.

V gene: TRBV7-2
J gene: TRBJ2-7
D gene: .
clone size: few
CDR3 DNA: TGTGCCAGCAGCCCCGGGGATGCAAGCTCCTACGAGCAGTACTTC
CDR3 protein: CASSPGDASSYEQYF

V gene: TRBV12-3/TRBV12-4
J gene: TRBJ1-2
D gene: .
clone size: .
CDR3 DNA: TGTGCCAGTAGGCGGGGCGGAGGGTCGGAGGGCTACACCTTC
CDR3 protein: CASRRGGGSEGYTF

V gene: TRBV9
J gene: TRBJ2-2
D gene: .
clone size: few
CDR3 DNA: TGTGCCAGCAGCGTAGACACTAGAGGAGGTGGGGAGCTGTTTTTT
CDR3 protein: CASSVDTRGGGELFF

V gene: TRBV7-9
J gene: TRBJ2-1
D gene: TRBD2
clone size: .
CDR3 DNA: TGTGCCAGCAGCTTAGTGACTAGCGGGAGGCAAAATGAGCAGTTCTTC
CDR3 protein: CASSLVTSGRQNEQFF

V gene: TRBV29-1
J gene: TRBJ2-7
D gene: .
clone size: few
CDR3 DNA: TGCAGCGTTGAAAAGCAGGGTCGGGGCGAGCAGTACTTC
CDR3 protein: CSVEKQGRGEQYF

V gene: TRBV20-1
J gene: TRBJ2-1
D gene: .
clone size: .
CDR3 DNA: TGCAGTGCTAGAGGGGTCTCCGGAGTACCCTACAATGAGCAGTTCTTC
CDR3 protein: CSARGVSGVPYNEQFF

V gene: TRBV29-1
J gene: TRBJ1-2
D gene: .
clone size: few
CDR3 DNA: TGCAGCGTTCAAGGAGGGGACTTAACTAACTATGGCTACACCTTC
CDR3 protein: CSVQGGDLTNYGYTF

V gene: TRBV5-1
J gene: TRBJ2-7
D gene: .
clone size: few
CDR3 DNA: TGCGCCAGCAGCAGGGGGAGTCCCCCCTACGAGCAGTACTTC
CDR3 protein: CASSRGSPPYEQYF

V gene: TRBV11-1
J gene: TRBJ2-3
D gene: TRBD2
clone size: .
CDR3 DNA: TGTGCCAGCAGCTCCCCCCGACTAGCGGGTTTATACAACCCCATAGGAGATACGCAGTATTTT
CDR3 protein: CASSSPRLAGLYNPIGDTQYF

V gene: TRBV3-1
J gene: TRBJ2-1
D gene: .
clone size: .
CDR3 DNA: TGTGCCAGCAGCCTACCTGGGCGGGCCCTTTCTCGCAATGAGCAGTTCTTC
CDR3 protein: CASSLPGRALSRNEQFF

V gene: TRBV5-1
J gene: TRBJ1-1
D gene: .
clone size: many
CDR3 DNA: TGCGCCAGCAGCTTGGAGATCGGGGGCTTCACTGAAGCTTTCTTT
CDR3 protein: CASSLEIGGFTEAFF

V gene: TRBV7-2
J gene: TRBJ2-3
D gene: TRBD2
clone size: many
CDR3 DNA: TGTGCCAGCAGCTTACTAGCGGGGTACACAGATACGCAGTATTTT
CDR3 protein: CASSLLAGYTDTQYF

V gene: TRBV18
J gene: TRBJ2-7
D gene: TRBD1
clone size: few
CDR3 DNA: TGTGCCAGCACGGCGACAGGGATTTCCTACGAGCAGTACTTC
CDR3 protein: CASTATGISYEQYF

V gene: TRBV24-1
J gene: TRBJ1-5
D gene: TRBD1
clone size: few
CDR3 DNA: TGTGCCACCAGTGATCTGACAGGGGACAATCAGCCCCAGCATTTT
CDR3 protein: CATSDLTGDNQPQHF

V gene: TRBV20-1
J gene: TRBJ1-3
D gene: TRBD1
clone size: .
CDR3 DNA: TGCAGTGCTAGAGGAGGACAGGGAGGTGGAAACACCATATATTTT
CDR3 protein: CSARGGQGGGNTIYF

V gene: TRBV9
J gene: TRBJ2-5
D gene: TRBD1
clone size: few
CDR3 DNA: TGTGCCAGTTCGTCGGGGACAGCCAAAGAGACCCAGTACTTC
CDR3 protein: CASSSGTAKETQYF

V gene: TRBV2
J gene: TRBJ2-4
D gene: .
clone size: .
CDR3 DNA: TGTGCCAGCAGTGAGGAGGGACCCGGGACAGCAAAAAACATTCAGTACTTC
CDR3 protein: CASSEEGPGTAKNIQYF

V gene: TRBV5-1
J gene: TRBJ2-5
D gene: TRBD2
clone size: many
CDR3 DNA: TGCGCCAGCAGCTCGACTAGCGAAGAGACCCAGTACTTC
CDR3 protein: CASSSTSEETQYF

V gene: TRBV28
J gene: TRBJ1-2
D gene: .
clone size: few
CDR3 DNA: TGTGCCAGCACCTACAACGACTATGGCTACACCTTC
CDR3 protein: CASTYNDYGYTF

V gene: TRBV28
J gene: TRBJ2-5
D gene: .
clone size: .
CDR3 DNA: TGTGCCAGCAGACCCCGGGCCCAAGAGACCCAGTACTTC
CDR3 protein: CASRPRAQETQYF

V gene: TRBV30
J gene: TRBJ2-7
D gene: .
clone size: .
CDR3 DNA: TGTGCCTGGGGGATTGAACCCCGGACAACATTC
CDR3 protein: CAWGIEPRTTF

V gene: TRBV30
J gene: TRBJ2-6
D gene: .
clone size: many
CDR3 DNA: TGTGCCTGCCTGAGGGGTAACGTCCTGACTTTC
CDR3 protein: CACLRGNVLTF

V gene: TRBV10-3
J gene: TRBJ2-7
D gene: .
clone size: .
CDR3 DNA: TGTGCCAGCCGGGGCCTTACCTACGAGCAGTACTTC
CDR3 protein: CASRGLTYEQYF

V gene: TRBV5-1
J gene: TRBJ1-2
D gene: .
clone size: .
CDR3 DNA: TGCGCCAGCAGCCAACTATCGGGACCGACCCACTATGGCTACACCTTC
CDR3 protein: CASSQLSGPTHYGYTF

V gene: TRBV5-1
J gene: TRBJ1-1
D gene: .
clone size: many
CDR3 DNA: TGCGCCAGCAGCTTATACGGGGGAGACACTGAAGCTTTCTTT
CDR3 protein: CASSLYGGDTEAFF

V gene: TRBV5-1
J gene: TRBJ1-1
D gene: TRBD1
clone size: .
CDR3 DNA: TGCGCCAGCCAACCGACCCCCGGGACAGGGTGGAGGAACACTGAAGCTTTCTTT
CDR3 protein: CASQPTPGTGWRNTEAFF

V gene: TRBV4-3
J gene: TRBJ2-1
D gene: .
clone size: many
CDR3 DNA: TGCGCCAGCAGCCCGGGGTTTGCGGGTAGCTCCTACAATGAGCAGTTCTTC
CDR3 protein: CASSPGFAGSSYNEQFF